The 23 T cell receptor beta chains below come from one sample, sequenced in a study of cytomegalovirus exposure and HLA in healthy donors (dated by TCRdb to 2016 to 2017). Library preparation was by the immunoSEQ multiplex PCR assay. For the multiplex PCR, a mixture combining 60 forward primers for TCR Vbeta segments and 13 reverse primers for TCR Jbeta segments was used. TCRdb limited this immuneACCESS table to in-frame rearrangements with V and J called. A share of clones is missing; checked studies link under half to unresolved V genes, and the rest is unexplained. Within this sample are about 160,000 clones, with roughly 80% of them counted one time only. The ten largest clones represent 3.7% of the sample. The sequencing sample was made of PBMCs. These receptors were taken from a man between 25 and 39 years old in good health and CMV-seropositive.

In this sample, this clone turned up a few times. This chain joins TRBV19 and TRBJ1-6; D unclear. Germline V gene lookup returns CDR1 LNHDA and CDR2 SQIVND (reference sequence). This CDR3 contains 12 residues. The ends were cut back, 1 base at V and 9 bases at J, with 4 bases in the middle. In DNA form, the CDR3 reads TGTGCCAGTAGTATAGCGGGTTCACCCCTCCACTTT. It specifies CASSIAGSPLHF.

This chain uses TRBV29-1 with TRBJ2-2, with D tentatively TRBD2 (5 bases). V was trimmed by 0 bases and J by 5 bases, leaving 7 bases between them. Germline CDR1 is SQVTM and CDR2 is ANQGSEA. This CDR3 contains 13 residues. CDR3 DNA sequence: TGCAGCGTTGAAGATGCGGGTACCGGGGAGCTGTTTTTT. Amino acids: CSVEDAGTGELFF.

The chain employs TRBV27 and TRBJ2-1; 7 bases line up with TRBD1. Looked up from germline, CDR1 is MNHEY and CDR2 is SMNVEV (reference sequence). The J segment lost 5 bases and the V segment lost 3 bases, leaving 4 bases of the junction unmatched. This CDR3 contains 14 residues. CDR3 sequence reads: CASSFRDSHNEQFF. Here the CDR3 DNA reads TGTGCCAGCAGTTTTCGGGACAGCCACAATGAGCAGTTCTTC.

Here the CDR3 DNA reads TGTGCCAGCAGCTCAGGGAGGTACGAGCAGTACTTC. Residues: CASSSGRYEQYF. The chain is built from TRBV11-2 and TRBJ2-7; perhaps TRBD2 as D (6 bases). The V and J ends lost 4 bases and 4 bases respectively, with 8 bases between them. The CDR3 length is 12 residues. In germline, CDR1 is SGHAT, CDR2 FQNNGV.

The chain links TRBV7-9 to TRBJ2-7; TRBD1 agrees at 9 bases. V shed 5 bases and J 3 bases; nucleotides not matched to a gene: 5. Germline V gene data show CDR1 as SEHNR and CDR2 as FQNEAQ (reference sequence). The length of the CDR3 is 14 residues. CDR3 DNA: TGTGCCAGCAGCGCGCCGGGACAGGGCTACGAGCAGTACTTC. Translating it yields CASSAPGQGYEQYF.

This chain uses TRBV30 with TRBJ2-7, with 7 bases matching TRBD1. The length of the CDR3 is 15 residues. Trimming removed 3 bases from V and 2 bases from J; junction bases left unmatched: 10. The germline CDR1 and CDR2 sequences are GTSNPN and SVGIG (reference sequence). This chain's CDR3 is CAWRLLQGVAYEQYF. The CDR3 DNA follows: TGTGCCTGGAGACTACTGCAGGGGGTAGCCTACGAGCAGTACTTC.

This chain links TRBV14 with TRBJ2-1; TRBD2 matches 9 bases. V gave up 4 bases and J gave up 3 bases; unmatched junction bases: 10. The CDR3 loop spans 17 amino acids. Looked up from germline, CDR1 is SGHDN and CDR2 is FVKESK. The CDR3: CASSLEGASGVYNEQFF. Here the CDR3 DNA reads TGTGCCAGCAGCCTGGAAGGGGCTAGCGGGGTCTACAATGAGCAGTTCTTC.

The rearrangement links TRBV13 to TRBJ2-7; D is undetermined. V shed 0 bases and J shed 9 bases, with 9 bases lying between them. CDR3 length: 12 amino acids. The germline CDR1 and CDR2 sequences are PRHDT and FYEKMQ (reference sequence). The CDR3 bases are TGTGCCAGCAGCTTAGGTTCTACCGGGCAGTACTTC. Amino acid sequence: CASSLGSTGQYF.

This clone is a singleton in its sample. This rearrangement joins TRBV7-3 to TRBJ2-3; 8 bases match TRBD2. CDR1 and CDR2 from the germline V gene are SGHTA and FQGTGA. Trimming took 0 bases from V and 5 from J; bases not matched to a gene: 7. There are 16 residues in the CDR3. The CDR3 bases are TGTGCCAGCAGCTTAACGTTCGGGGGGGCAAGAGATACGCAGTATTTT. Translated: CASSLTFGGARDTQYF.

The J gene is TRBJ2-7, the V gene TRBV4-1; tentative D call: TRBD1 (5 bases). Germline assignment: CDR1 MGHRA and CDR2 YSYEKL. V gave up 0 bases and J gave up 4 bases, with 16 bases separating them. The CDR3 length is 16 residues. CDR3 sequence (DNA): TGCGCCAGCAGCCAAGAGGGAACAGGTAATCCATACGAGCAGTACTTC. It translates to CASSQEGTGNPYEQYF.

The CDR3 region is CASSLQGQGSGNTIYF. CDR3 DNA sequence: TGTGCCAGCAGCCTCCAGGGACAGGGCTCTGGAAACACCATATATTTT. The chain combines TRBV9 with TRBJ1-3; 9 bases agree with TRBD1. Germline loops: CDR1 SGDLS, CDR2 YYNGEE. J lost 0 bases, V lost 4 bases, and 5 bases had no gene match. The CDR3 sequence is 16 residues long.

The chain combines TRBV7-5 with TRBJ1-6; the table's D call, TRBD1, has no DNA check behind it. TRBV7-5 is a documented pseudogene. This CDR3 is built from 15 residues. The CDR3 spells CVRSLGGQGGSPLHF. CDR3 sequence (DNA): TGTGTCAGAAGCTTAGGGGGACAGGGCGGTTCACCCCTCCACTTT.

The sample holds a few counts of this clone. V usage is TRBV28 and J usage is TRBJ1-2; D unresolved. V lost 5 bases and J 3 bases, leaving 10 bases between the germline ends. The CDR3 has 13 residues. Germline V gives CDR1 MDHEN, CDR2 SYDVKM. The CDR3 DNA follows: TGTGCCAGCAGTCCCATGCGCCACTATGGCTACACCTTC. This translates into CASSPMRHYGYTF.

CDR3 DNA: TGCGCCAGCAGCTTCTCAGGGGGCGCGGGTCAGCCCCAGCATTTT. This encodes CASSFSGGAGQPQHF. The chain carries TRBV5-1 and TRBJ1-5, with 8 bases aligning to TRBD1. Unmatched junction bases numbered 7, after V lost 2 bases and J lost 6 bases. CDR3 length: 15 residues. The germline V gene encodes CDR1 SGHRS and CDR2 YFSETQ.

This clone turned up a few times. V usage is TRBV7-9 and J usage is TRBJ1-6; possibly TRBD1 for D (5 bases). The CDR3 is 15 residues long. Germline V gene data show CDR1 as SEHNR and CDR2 as FQNEAQ (reference sequence). V lost 4 bases and J lost 5, with 12 bases in between. The CDR3 loop reads CASSSISGNNSPLHF. The CDR3 coding sequence is TGTGCCAGCAGCTCCATCTCAGGGAATAATTCACCCCTCCACTTT.

The V call is TRBV19, the J call TRBJ1-2; TRBD1 is a possible D gene (5 bases). Deletions cut 5 bases from V and 4 bases from J, with 11 bases between. The CDR3 consists of 13 residues. In germline, CDR1 is LNHDA, CDR2 SQIVND (reference sequence). The CDR3 sequence is CASSVGGAYGYTF. CDR3 in DNA: TGTGCCAGTAGTGTCGGGGGTGCCTATGGCTACACCTTC.

The gene calls are TRBV29-1 and TRBJ2-3, with TRBD1 matching over 8 bases. The CDR3 sequence is 15 residues long. V was clipped by 0 bases and J by 3 bases; unmatched bases: 5. The germline CDR1 and CDR2 sequences are SQVTM and ANQGSEA. Here the CDR3 reads CSVEEPGQGTDTQYF. In DNA, the CDR3 is TGCAGCGTTGAAGAACCCGGACAGGGAACAGATACGCAGTATTTT.

The table lists this clone with a few counts. The chain joins TRBV30 to TRBJ2-3; weak D call: TRBD2 (6 bases). The CDR3 spans 17 residues. Germline lookup yields CDR1 GTSNPN and CDR2 SVGIG (reference sequence). V was cut by 1 base and J by 5 bases, with 22 bases left in between. The CDR3 sequence: CAWSGGTGRGSGDTQYF. CDR3 sequence (DNA): TGTGCCTGGAGTGGGGGGACCGGCCGGGGGAGTGGAGATACGCAGTATTTT.

This clone was seen more than once but under ten times. The chain carries TRBV6-5 and TRBJ1-2; D might be TRBD1 (6 bases). The CDR3 totals 14 residues. Germline CDR1 reads MNHEY; CDR2 reads SVGAGI. The V and J ends lost 2 bases and 2 bases respectively, with 9 bases between them. CDR3 residues: CASSYRGWNYGYTF. The CDR3 DNA sequence: TGTGCCAGCAGTTACAGGGGGTGGAACTATGGCTACACCTTC.

In nucleotides, the CDR3 is TGTGCCAGCAGCTCTGGACAGGGCCTCACAGATACGCAGTATTTT. It codes for CASSSGQGLTDTQYF. The rearrangement uses TRBV5-4 and TRBJ2-3, with 8 bases lining up with TRBD1. V was pared by 3 bases and J by 2 bases, with 5 bases of the junction left unmatched. Per germline, CDR1 SGHNT and CDR2 YYREEE (reference sequence). CDR3 length: 15 residues.

The rearrangement joins TRBV7-2 to TRBJ2-7; 7 nucleotides agree with TRBD1. V lost 5 bases and J lost 0; bases outside the gene matches: 7. The length of the CDR3 is 15 residues. CDR1 and CDR2 from the germline V gene are SGHTA and FQGNSA. The CDR3: CASSTYRGNSYEQYF. The DNA of the CDR3 is TGTGCCAGCAGCACGTACAGGGGAAACTCCTACGAGCAGTACTTC.

This clone occurred a few times. The chain recombines TRBV20-1 with TRBJ2-5; no clear D. Looked up from germline, CDR1 is DFQATT and CDR2 is SNEGSKA (reference sequence). CDR3 length: 11 amino acids. Between the trimmed V and J ends, which lost 5 bases and 4 bases, there was a span of 8 bases. CDR3 bases: TGCAGTGCTCCATTGCGAGAGACCCAGTACTTC. Encoded protein: CSAPLRETQYF.

The gene calls are TRBV6-6 and TRBJ2-1; 10 bases fit TRBD2. Trimming cost V 6 bases and J 10 bases; bases outside gene matches: 12. The germline V gene has CDR1 MNHNY and CDR2 SVGAGI (reference sequence). There are 15 residues in the CDR3. The CDR3 DNA follows: TGTGCCAGCAGCCCACTAGCGGGGTCCCAGATGGAGCAGTTCTTC. This encodes CASSPLAGSQMEQFF.